The 28 T cell receptor beta chains listed next were all sequenced from one sample in a study of PD-L1 blockade in urothelial cancer. Assay used: immunoSEQ multiplex PCR; TCRdb lists only in-frame clones, some missing. Among about 30,000 clones, 80% to 90% were seen once, and the ten largest hold under 9.5%. Time point: peripheral blood 6 weeks after treatment start. Specimen: PBMCs, collected around atezolizumab (anti-PD-L1) treatment. These receptors came from a man aged 80 or over with urothelial cancer.

This clone was observed once. The CDR3 protein is CASSFLLAGGYNEQFF. DNA of the CDR3: TGTGCCAGCAGTTTCCTTCTAGCGGGAGGTTACAATGAGCAGTTCTTC. V is TRBV28 and J is TRBJ2-1; TRBD2 aligns across 11 bases. This CDR3 region has 16 residues. Germline loops: CDR1 MDHEN, CDR2 SYDVKM. V trimming: 3 bases; J trimming: 4 bases; junction bases outside the gene matches: 5.

This rearrangement joins TRBV2 to TRBJ2-1; D may be TRBD2 (6 bases). This CDR3 region has 16 residues. In germline, CDR1 is SNHLY, CDR2 FYNNEI. V lost 5 bases and J 0 bases, leaving 14 bases between the germline ends. DNA for the CDR3: TGTGCCAGCAGTTTATTTAGCGGAAGCTCCTACAATGAGCAGTTCTTC. Amino acid sequence: CASSLFSGSSYNEQFF.

The chain is built from TRBV12-5 and TRBJ2-7; 7 bases line up with TRBD1. The CDR3 has 15 residues. The junction had 10 bases not matched to a gene; V was cut back by 4 bases and J by 4 bases. The germline CDR1 and CDR2 sequences are LGHNT and FRNRAP. Here the CDR3 DNA reads TGTGCTAGTGGTTACAACAGGGCAGGGGGTTACGAGCAGTACTTC. Translating gives CASGYNRAGGYEQYF.

The chain links TRBV7-9 to TRBJ2-7; 8 positions agree with TRBD1. With V trimmed by 3 bases and J by 3 bases, 1 base remained unmatched. CDR3 length: 13 residues. Germline values: CDR1 SEHNR, CDR2 FQNEAQ (reference sequence). For the CDR3, the DNA is TGTGCCAGCAGCTTGGGACAGGTCTACGAGCAGTACTTC. Encoded protein: CASSLGQVYEQYF.

The CDR3 reads CASSYSRTGGEQYF. DNA of the CDR3: TGTGCCAGCAGTTACTCGAGGACAGGGGGCGAGCAGTACTTC. V gene TRBV6-5 combines with J gene TRBJ2-7, with TRBD1 matching over 10 bases. CDR3 length: 14 residues. V lost 0 bases to trimming and J lost 6 bases; unmatched junction nucleotides: 2. The germline V gene encodes CDR1 MNHEY and CDR2 SVGAGI.

A single count supports this clone. The rearrangement links TRBV7-2 to TRBJ2-7; 14 bases line up with TRBD2. The CDR3 length is 15 residues. CDR1 and CDR2 (germline): SGHTA, FQGNSA. J lost 3 bases, V lost 5 bases, and 3 bases had no gene match. The CDR3: CASSPGLAGVYEQYF. CDR3 sequence (DNA): TGTGCCAGCAGCCCGGGACTAGCGGGAGTCTACGAGCAGTACTTC.

This clone has only a few counts. The chain joins TRBV5-1 to TRBJ1-3; D is ambiguous. CDR1 is SGHRS, CDR2 YFSETQ, per germline. Trimming shortened V by 0 bases and J by 0 bases, and 13 bases separated the two germline ends. The CDR3 runs to 17 residues. CDR3 amino acids: CASSLDGFALSGNTIYF. In nucleotides, the CDR3 is TGCGCCAGCAGCTTGGACGGGTTTGCCCTCTCTGGAAACACCATATATTTT. The full variable domain, its missing parts supplied by reference TRBV5-1 and TRBJ1-3, is KAGVTQTPRYLIKTRGQQVTLSCSPISGHRSVSWYQQTPGQGLQFLFEYFSETQRNKGNFPGRFSGRQFSNSRSEMNVSTLELGDSALYLCASSLDGFALSGNTIYFGEGSWLTVV.

V gene TRBV5-1 combines with J gene TRBJ2-1; 8 bases match TRBD2. From germline, CDR1 is SGHRS and CDR2 YFSETQ. V dropped 8 bases and J dropped 3; count of bases not matched to a gene: 22. CDR3 size: 19 residues. The chain's CDR3 is CARALQGSGEKGGYNEQFF. The CDR3 region has the DNA TGCGCCAGGGCATTACAAGGTAGCGGGGAAAAGGGAGGCTACAATGAGCAGTTCTTC. Complete variable domain (other parts from reference TRBV5-1 and TRBJ2-1): KAGVTQTPRYLIKTRGQQVTLSCSPISGHRSVSWYQQTPGQGLQFLFEYFSETQRNKGNFPGRFSGRQFSNSRSEMNVSTLELGDSALYLCARALQGSGEKGGYNEQFFGPGTRLTVL.

The chain recombines TRBV9 with TRBJ1-4; tentatively, D is TRBD1 (6 bases). Trimming took off 0 bases at V and 5 bases at J, with 14 bases between the two ends. This CDR3 has 16 residues. The germline V gene has CDR1 SGDLS and CDR2 YYNGEE. CDR3 region: CASSVAGRGSNEKLFF. CDR3 in DNA: TGTGCCAGCAGCGTAGCCGGAAGGGGGTCGAATGAAAAACTGTTTTTT.

The chain has TRBV2 and TRBJ1-2; D possibly corresponds to TRBD1 (5 bases). V was trimmed by 6 bases and J by 4 bases, leaving 12 bases between them. This CDR3 region has 13 residues. Germline loops: CDR1 SNHLY, CDR2 FYNNEI. The CDR3 is CASSSGFVYGYTF. Written as DNA, the CDR3 is TGTGCCAGCAGCTCAGGGTTCGTCTATGGCTACACCTTC.

This clone showed up just once. This sequence joins TRBV6-1 and TRBJ1-4, with 8 bases identical to TRBD1. The length of the CDR3 is 16 residues. Germline CDR1 and CDR2: MNHNS and SASEGT. V shed 4 bases, J shed 2 bases, and the junction held 6 bases outside the gene matches. The CDR3: CASSAGRGPTNEKLFF. CDR3 DNA: TGTGCCAGCAGTGCAGGCAGGGGGCCGACTAATGAAAAACTGTTTTTT.

J is TRBJ2-7 and V is TRBV4-1, with TRBD1 as a possible D gene (6 bases). The V gene lost 4 bases and the J gene lost 3 bases, with 16 bases spanning the gap. This CDR3 is 15 amino acids long. Germline CDR1 is MGHRA and CDR2 is YSYEKL. This CDR3 is CASSRGGGQDYEQYF. The CDR3 DNA is TGCGCCAGCAGCCGAGGGGGTGGGCAGGACTACGAGCAGTACTTC.

The J gene is TRBJ1-1, the V gene TRBV2; perhaps TRBD1 as D (6 bases). Germline CDR1 SNHLY, CDR2 FYNNEI. This CDR3 contains 14 residues. V was pared by 3 bases and J by 4 bases, with 12 bases between. CDR3 DNA sequence: TGTGCCAGCAGTGAGGGGAACAGGGTCACTGAAGCTTTCTTT. It translates to CASSEGNRVTEAFF. Based on the CDR3 plus reference TRBV2 and TRBJ1-1, the full variable domain is EPEVTQTPSHQVTQMGQEVILRCVPISNHLYFYWYRQILGQKVEFLVSFYNNEISEKSEIFDDQFSVERPDGSNFTLKIRSTKLEDSAMYFCASSEGNRVTEAFFGQGTRLTVV.

The chain is built from TRBV2 and TRBJ2-7, with 12 bases identical to TRBD2. The ends lost 7 bases at V and 2 bases at J; junction bases unmatched: 6. Germline CDR1 is SNHLY and CDR2 is FYNNEI. The CDR3 sequence is 15 residues long. For the CDR3, the DNA is TGTGCCAGCATCCCGACTAGCGGGGGACCCTACGAGCAGTACTTC. Its protein is CASIPTSGGPYEQYF.

The chain uses TRBV4-1 and TRBJ1-2, with D perhaps TRBD1 (5 bases). Germline loops: CDR1 MGHRA, CDR2 YSYEKL. This CDR3 spans 14 amino acids. V was shortened by 4 bases and J by 4 bases, with 13 bases between the two germline ends. The CDR3 coding sequence is TGCGCCAGCAGCCGCGGGGACGTAAGCTATGGCTACACCTTC. This translates into CASSRGDVSYGYTF.

The chain combines TRBV5-5 with TRBJ2-7; D is ambiguous. V lost 0 bases and J 3 bases, leaving 16 bases between the germline ends. Germline V gene lookup returns CDR1 SGHKS and CDR2 YYEKEE (reference sequence). The length of the CDR3 is 16 residues. The CDR3 nucleotides are TGTGCCAGCAGCTTGGGGGTTGTAGCCCGCCGCTACGAGCAGTACTTC. Translating gives CASSLGVVARRYEQYF.

The chain's CDR3 is CASSIGRTSGSTDTQYF. Here the CDR3 DNA reads TGTGCCAGTAGTATAGGGAGGACTAGCGGTAGCACAGATACGCAGTATTTT. This rearrangement joins TRBV19 to TRBJ2-3; TRBD2 aligns across 10 bases. Trimming took 1 base from V and 0 from J; bases not matched to a gene: 4. The germline CDR1 and CDR2 sequences are LNHDA and SQIVND (reference sequence). This CDR3 has 17 amino acids.

This rearrangement joins TRBV5-1 to TRBJ1-1; tentatively, D is TRBD1 (5 bases). CDR1 and CDR2 (germline): SGHRS, YFSETQ. Trimming removed 3 bases at V and 5 bases at J, with 11 bases between. This CDR3 is built from 13 residues. The CDR3, as DNA: TGCGCCAGCAGCTGGGCGGGGGTTACTGAAGCTTTCTTT. The encoded protein is CASSWAGVTEAFF.

The V gene is TRBV18, the J gene TRBJ2-7; D gene ambiguous. The CDR3 sequence is 13 residues long. Trimming pared 2 bases from V and 1 base from J, leaving 6 bases between. Germline V gene data show CDR1 as KGHSH and CDR2 as LQKENI. CDR3 protein: CASSPGQSYEQYF. The CDR3, as DNA: TGTGCCAGCTCACCAGGGCAGTCCTACGAGCAGTACTTC.

The chain links TRBV5-1 to TRBJ2-1; possible D gene TRBD1, 5 bases. Trimming removed 1 base from V and 6 bases from J, with 14 bases in between. CDR1 is SGHRS and CDR2 is YFSETQ in the germline V gene. This CDR3 region has 15 residues. The CDR3 is CASSLTSQGGNEQFF. CDR3 nucleotides: TGCGCCAGCAGCTTGACCTCCCAGGGTGGCAATGAGCAGTTCTTC.

There are a few counts of this clone. The chain couples TRBV5-1 to TRBJ1-3; D uncertain. The CDR3 totals 17 residues. Germline V CDR1 and CDR2: SGHRS, YFSETQ. Trimming removed 4 bases from V and 0 bases from J, with 17 bases in between. CDR3 in DNA: TGCGCCAGCAGCCTTGGAAAAGGAGGATCCTCTGGAAACACCATATATTTT. This encodes CASSLGKGGSSGNTIYF.

The chain recombines TRBV28 with TRBJ1-2, with 7 bases fitting TRBD1. CDR3 length equals 18 residues. Germline trimming cut 1 base from V and 3 bases from J; bases unmatched to any gene: 14. Germline V lookup: CDR1 MDHEN, CDR2 SYDVKM. CDR3 in DNA: TGTGCCAGCAGTTTATTCGGGCGTGAGCGGACAGGATACTATGGCTACACCTTC. It yields the protein CASSLFGRERTGYYGYTF.

The chain combines TRBV4-1 with TRBJ2-7; TRBD1 agrees at 7 bases. This CDR3 is built from 15 residues. Looked up from germline, CDR1 is MGHRA and CDR2 is YSYEKL. Trimming removed 1 base from V and 1 base from J; junction bases left unmatched: 4. CDR3 DNA sequence: TGCGCCAGCAGCCAAGCCGACAGGGCTTCCTACGAGCAGTACTTC. Protein sequence: CASSQADRASYEQYF.

The chain has TRBV27 and TRBJ2-7, with 9 nucleotides matching TRBD2. CDR3 length: 16 amino acids. The V and J ends lost 0 bases and 3 bases, in that order; junction bases with no gene match: 6. Germline V gene sequence: CDR1 MNHEY, CDR2 SMNVEV (reference sequence). This CDR3 is CASSLSAGTSRYEQYF. In nucleotides, the CDR3 is TGTGCCAGCAGTTTATCTGCTGGGACTAGCCGCTACGAGCAGTACTTC.

This rearrangement joins TRBV27 to TRBJ2-4; D perhaps matches TRBD2 (6 bases). The length of the CDR3 is 15 residues. The V end was cut by 5 bases, the J end by 0 bases, with 11 bases between. CDR1 and CDR2 from the germline V gene are MNHEY and SMNVEV (reference sequence). The DNA of the CDR3 is TGTGCCAGCAGTCTGGGACTTCCAGCCAAAAACATTCAGTACTTC. Protein: CASSLGLPAKNIQYF.

The chain links TRBV5-1 to TRBJ2-7; TRBD1 agrees at 7 bases. Germline CDR1 SGHRS, CDR2 YFSETQ. CDR3 length equals 17 residues. V lost 0 bases, J lost 0 bases, and 9 bases stayed unmatched. The CDR3 is CASSLAPTGSLSYEQYF. The CDR3 DNA sequence: TGCGCCAGCAGCTTGGCTCCGACAGGGAGTCTCTCCTACGAGCAGTACTTC.

The rearrangement links TRBV5-1 to TRBJ2-1, with 10 bases lining up with TRBD2. The ends lost 1 base at V and 8 bases at J; junction bases unmatched: 6. The CDR3 spans 15 residues. The germline gives CDR1 SGHRS, CDR2 YFSETQ. The CDR3 coding sequence is TGCGCCAGCAGCTTGCCGGGACTAGCGATTCATGAGCAGTTCTTC. Its protein is CASSLPGLAIHEQFF.

The V and J genes are TRBV10-1 and TRBJ2-3; D not certain. The CDR3 runs to 15 residues. Trimming stripped 0 bases from V and 1 base from J, with 8 bases between. From germline, CDR1 is WNHNN and CDR2 SYGVQD (reference sequence). This chain's CDR3 is CASSESPYGTDTQYF. The CDR3 DNA reads TGCGCCAGCAGTGAGTCTCCCTACGGCACAGATACGCAGTATTTT.